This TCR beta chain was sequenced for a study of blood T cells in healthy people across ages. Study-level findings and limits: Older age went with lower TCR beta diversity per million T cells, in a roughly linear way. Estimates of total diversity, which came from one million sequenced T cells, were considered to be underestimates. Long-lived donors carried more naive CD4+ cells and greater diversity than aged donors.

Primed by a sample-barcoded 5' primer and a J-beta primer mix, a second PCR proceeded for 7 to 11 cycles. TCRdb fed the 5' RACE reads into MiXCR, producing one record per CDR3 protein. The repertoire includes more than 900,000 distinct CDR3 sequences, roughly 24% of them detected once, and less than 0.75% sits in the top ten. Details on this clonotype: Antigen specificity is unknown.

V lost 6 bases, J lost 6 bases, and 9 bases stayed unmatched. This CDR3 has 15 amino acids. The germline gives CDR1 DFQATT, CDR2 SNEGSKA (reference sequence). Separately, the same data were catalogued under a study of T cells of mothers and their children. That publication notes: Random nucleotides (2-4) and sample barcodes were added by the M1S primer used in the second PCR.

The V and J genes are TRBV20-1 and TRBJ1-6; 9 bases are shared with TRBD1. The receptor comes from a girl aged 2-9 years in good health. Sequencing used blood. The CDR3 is CSAPQGAVLNSPLHF. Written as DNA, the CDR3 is TGCAGTGCGCCACAGGGGGCCGTTCTTAATTCACCCCTCCACTTT.